These T cell receptor beta chains were read from a single sample in a study of beta chain features in type 1 diabetes. Sequencing was performed with immunoSEQ multiplex PCR; in TCRdb, only in-frame clones are kept and a portion is missing. The sample holds 600,000 to 700,000 clones; roughly 13% are singletons and the top ten take 0.02% to 0.025%. The sequenced material came from naive CD4+ T cells from blood. These receptors came from a man between 18 and 29 years old with type 1 diabetes. Each CDR3 is given with its conserved first and last residue. Each record gives: CDR3 length, D gene, J gene, V gene, clone size, CDR3 DNA, CDR3 protein. The D gene is left open where the match is weak. Size values are once, few and many counts, or a class for expanded clones, and some rows have none.

12,-,TRBJ1-1,TRBV29-1,few,TGCAGCGTTGACGCCTTAGACACTGAAGCTTTCTTT,CSVDALDTEAFF
15,-,TRBJ1-2,TRBV19,-,TGTGCCAGTAGTATTGGCGGCCGATATAACTATGGCTACACCTTC,CASSIGGRYNYGYTF
16,TRBD1,TRBJ1-5,TRBV18,few,TGTGCCAGCTCACCATTCGGGACAGGGAATGATCAGCCCCAGCATTTT,CASSPFGTGNDQPQHF
13,-,TRBJ2-4,TRBV4-2,-,TGTGCCAGCAGCGGTGCGGCCGAAGGCATTCAGTACTTC,CASSGAAEGIQYF
16,TRBD1,TRBJ2-3,TRBV11-2,-,TGTGCCAGCAGCTTACAAGGACAGGACCCAGCAGATACGCAGTATTTT,CASSLQGQDPADTQYF
15,-,TRBJ2-7,TRBV11-2,-,TGTGCCAGCAGCCCGCCCGGGCCCCTAGACCGCGAGCAGTACTTC,CASSPPGPLDREQYF
13,-,TRBJ1-1,TRBV7-3,-,TGTGCCAGCAGCTTGGGAGGGGCCACTGAAGCTTTCTTT,CASSLGGATEAFF
12,-,TRBJ2-7,TRBV30,few,TGTGCCTGGAGTGTAGACCGGGGCGAGCAGTACTTC,CAWSVDRGEQYF
20,TRBD1,TRBJ2-1,TRBV23-1,-,TGCGCCAGCAGTCAAAATGGGACAGGAAAAACTCCAATCTCCTACAATGAGCAGTTCTTC,CASSQNGTGKTPISYNEQFF
15,TRBD2,TRBJ2-1,TRBV29-1,-,TGCAGCGTTGGATCCGGTGGGGCGGGGGGCCGTGAGCAGTTCTTC,CSVGSGGAGGREQFF
14,-,TRBJ1-4,TRBV4-1,-,TGCGCCAGCAGCCAAGCACCTGTCGGTGAAAAACTGTTTTTT,CASSQAPVGEKLFF
15,TRBD2,TRBJ2-7,TRBV5-1,-,TGCGCCAGCAGCTCCGGGACTAGCGGGGGGGCTGAGCAGTACTTC,CASSSGTSGGAEQYF
13,-,TRBJ1-3,TRBV9,-,TGTGCCAGCAGCGTAGGTTGGCGAAACACCATATATTTT,CASSVGWRNTIYF
16,-,TRBJ2-7,TRBV5-1,-,TGCGCCAGCAGCATAAAGGTGGCCCAGACGGCTGGGGAGCAGTACTTC,CASSIKVAQTAGEQYF